Listed below are T cell receptor beta chains from one sample, sequenced in a study of radiation and T cells in renal cell carcinoma. TCRdb's copy holds only in-frame clones and misses some; the assay was immunoSEQ multiplex PCR. The sample has tens of thousands of clones, 70% to 80% seen once. Sample: blood, taken from a patient whose treatment included radiotherapy and nephrectomy. These receptor sequences come from a man in his 60s with renal cell carcinoma. Both conserved end residues are part of each CDR3. D genes are given only for firm matches. Size tells how often a clone was seen (once, few, many) or the class of an expanded clone, and some rows leave it out.

V: TRBV5-1; size: NA; D: TRBD1; J: TRBJ2-5; CDR3: CASSFGDREETQYF; DNA: TGCGCCAGCAGCTTTGGGGACAGGGAAGAGACCCAGTACTTC
V: TRBV9; size: NA; D: TRBD1; J: TRBJ1-1; CDR3: CASSAGTENTEAFF; DNA: TGTGCCAGCAGCGCTGGGACAGAGAACACTGAAGCTTTCTTT
V: TRBV19; size: few; D: NA; J: TRBJ1-1; CDR3: CASSIQKNTEAFF; DNA: TGTGCCAGTAGTATTCAGAAAAACACTGAAGCTTTCTTT
V: TRBV15; size: NA; D: TRBD2; J: TRBJ2-3; CDR3: CATSRDWPSGRSDTQYF; DNA: TGTGCCACCAGCAGAGATTGGCCTAGCGGGAGATCTGATACGCAGTATTTT
V: TRBV7-9; size: NA; D: NA; J: TRBJ2-3; CDR3: CASSFGTGTQYF; DNA: TGTGCCAGCAGCTTCGGCACCGGAACGCAGTATTTT
V: TRBV5-1; size: few; D: NA; J: TRBJ2-2; CDR3: CASSLDLASTGELFF; DNA: TGCGCCAGCAGCTTGGATCTAGCGAGCACCGGGGAGCTGTTTTTT
V: TRBV7-9; size: NA; D: NA; J: TRBJ1-4; CDR3: CASSRRGYEGEKLFF; DNA: TGTGCCAGCAGCCGTAGGGGTTACGAGGGAGAAAAACTGTTTTTT
V: TRBV6-5; size: NA; D: NA; J: TRBJ1-5; CDR3: CASGRSGNQPQHF; DNA: TGTGCCAGCGGGAGGTCAGGGAATCAGCCCCAGCATTTT
V: TRBV13; size: NA; D: TRBD2; J: TRBJ2-3; CDR3: CASSLRTSGNTDTQYF; DNA: TGTGCCAGCAGCTTGCGGACTAGCGGGAACACAGATACGCAGTATTTT
V: TRBV7-6; size: NA; D: NA; J: TRBJ1-1; CDR3: CASSLGEMNTEAFF; DNA: TGTGCCAGCAGCTTAGGGGAAATGAACACTGAAGCTTTCTTT
V: TRBV29-1; size: NA; D: NA; J: TRBJ2-5; CDR3: CSVVPGQQTFQETQYF; DNA: TGCAGCGTTGTCCCGGGACAACAAACCTTTCAAGAGACCCAGTACTTC
V: TRBV7-9; size: NA; D: TRBD1; J: TRBJ1-5; CDR3: CASSLKGTVNQPQHF; DNA: TGTGCCAGCAGCTTAAAAGGGACAGTCAATCAGCCCCAGCATTTT
V: TRBV2; size: medium-sized; D: NA; J: TRBJ1-5; CDR3: CASNQGLNQPQHF; DNA: TGTGCCAGCAACCAGGGACTTAATCAGCCCCAGCATTTT
V: TRBV7-9; size: NA; D: TRBD2; J: TRBJ2-1; CDR3: CASSPGTSYNEQFF; DNA: TGTGCCAGCAGCCCCGGGACTAGCTACAATGAGCAGTTCTTC
V: TRBV7-9; size: NA; D: NA; J: TRBJ1-4; CDR3: CASSLALGQGTEKLFF; DNA: TGTGCCAGCAGCTTAGCTCTAGGGCAGGGAACTGAAAAACTGTTTTTT
V: TRBV7-9; size: NA; D: NA; J: TRBJ2-5; CDR3: CASSLGDRTQYQETQYF; DNA: TGTGCCAGCAGCTTAGGTGATAGGACACAGTACCAAGAGACCCAGTACTTC
V: TRBV7-9; size: few; D: NA; J: TRBJ1-2; CDR3: CASGPPVGGYTF; DNA: TGTGCCAGCGGGCCCCCGGTGGGTGGCTACACCTTC
V: TRBV9; size: NA; D: NA; J: TRBJ1-1; CDR3: CASSVSGSPTRMNTEAFF; DNA: TGTGCCAGTAGCGTATCCGGGAGTCCAACACGGATGAACACTGAAGCTTTCTTT
V: TRBV16; size: NA; D: NA; J: TRBJ1-4; CDR3: CASSDYVLREKLFF; DNA: TGTGCCAGCAGCGACTACGTGCTAAGAGAAAAACTGTTTTTT
V: TRBV25-1; size: NA; D: NA; J: TRBJ1-2; CDR3: CASRSNTAYGYTF; DNA: TGTGCCAGCAGATCGAACACCGCCTATGGCTACACCTTC
V: TRBV7-3; size: NA; D: NA; J: TRBJ2-3; CDR3: CASSPSAQGHDTQYF; DNA: TGTGCCAGCAGCCCCTCTGCCCAGGGTCATGATACGCAGTATTTT
V: TRBV5-4; size: NA; D: TRBD1; J: TRBJ2-2; CDR3: CASSFPPGQGNTGELFF; DNA: TGTGCCAGCAGCTTCCCCCCGGGACAGGGGAACACCGGGGAGCTGTTTTTT
V: TRBV7-3; size: NA; D: NA; J: TRBJ2-3; CDR3: CASSLTDYRHRRTDTQYF; DNA: TGTGCCAGCAGCCTAACGGATTATCGACACCGTCGCACAGATACGCAGTATTTT
V: TRBV21-1; size: NA; D: NA; J: TRBJ2-7; CDR3: CASSRMGTGALYYEQYF; DNA: TGTGCCAGCAGCAGAATGGGGACAGGGGCGCTTTACTACGAGCAGTACTTC
V: TRBV25-1; size: NA; D: TRBD2; J: TRBJ2-1; CDR3: CASSDPGRIGNEQFF; DNA: TGTGCCAGCAGTGACCCCGGGAGGATCGGCAATGAGCAGTTCTTC
V: TRBV7-8; size: NA; D: NA; J: TRBJ1-5; CDR3: CASSLARGLGQPQHF; DNA: TGTGCCAGCAGCTTAGCGCGTGGTTTAGGTCAGCCCCAGCATTTT
V: TRBV6-5; size: NA; D: TRBD2; J: TRBJ2-3; CDR3: CASRRLAGGDTQYF; DNA: TGTGCCAGCAGAAGACTAGCGGGAGGTGATACGCAGTATTTT
V: TRBV14; size: NA; D: NA; J: TRBJ2-1; CDR3: CASSPSYRGNEQFF; DNA: TGTGCCAGCAGCCCCAGTTACCGGGGGAATGAGCAGTTCTTC
V: TRBV19; size: NA; D: NA; J: TRBJ2-5; CDR3: CASSIGAGQETQYF; DNA: TGTGCCAGTAGTATTGGGGCAGGACAAGAGACCCAGTACTTC
V: TRBV30; size: few; D: NA; J: TRBJ1-1; CDR3: CAWSQGVVF; DNA: TGTGCCTGGAGCCAGGGAGTGGTCTTT
V: TRBV5-4; size: NA; D: TRBD2; J: TRBJ2-6; CDR3: CASSLPHLAGGFGANVLTF; DNA: TGTGCCAGCAGCCTACCCCATCTAGCGGGGGGGTTTGGGGCCAACGTCCTGACTTTC